This T cell receptor (beta chain) was observed in a study of shared clonotypes between healthy human individuals. The overall study: Each donor had three CD4 naive, three CD4 memory, two CD8 naive and one CD8 memory plate.

Germline CDR1 reads WNHNN; CDR2 reads SYGVQD (reference sequence). The CDR3 covers 13 residues. The V end was cut by 3 bases, the J end by 9 bases, with 12 bases between. Measured with immunoSEQ multiplex PCR; TCRdb has only the in-frame clones, and not every one. The repertoire holds 2 million to 2.5 million clones, approximately 94% seen once, with around 0.13% in the top ten. This sequence joins TRBV10-1 and TRBJ2-1; tentatively, D is TRBD1 (5 bases). The sequenced material came from naive CD4+ T cells sorted from blood. Noted subset: CD45RA+ positively selected. The sequence came from a man between 18 and 29 years old in good health. DNA of the CDR3: TGCGCCAGCAGTGATAGTAGGGGTGTTGAGCAGTTCTTC. Translating it yields CASSDSRGVEQFF.